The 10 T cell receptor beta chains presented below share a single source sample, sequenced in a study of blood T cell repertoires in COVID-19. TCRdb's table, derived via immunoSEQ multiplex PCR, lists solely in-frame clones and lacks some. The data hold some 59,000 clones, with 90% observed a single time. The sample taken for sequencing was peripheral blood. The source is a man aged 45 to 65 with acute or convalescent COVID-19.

Here the CDR3 DNA reads TGTGCCAGTAGTATCGAAGGGACAGGGAGGGACTACGAGCAGTACTTC. Its translation: CASSIEGTGRDYEQYF. The chain joins TRBV19 to TRBJ2-7; 9 nucleotides line up with TRBD1. CDR3 size: 16 residues. CDR1 LNHDA and CDR2 SQIVND come from the germline V gene (reference sequence). With 3 bases clipped from V and 3 bases from J, the junction kept 9 bases outside the gene matches.

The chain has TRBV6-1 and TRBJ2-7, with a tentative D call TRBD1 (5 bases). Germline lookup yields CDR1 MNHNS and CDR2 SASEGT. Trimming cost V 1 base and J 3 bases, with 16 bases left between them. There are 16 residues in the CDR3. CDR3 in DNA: TGTGCCAGCAGTGAAGGTGGGGCGAGACTTATCTACGAGCAGTACTTC. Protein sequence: CASSEGGARLIYEQYF.

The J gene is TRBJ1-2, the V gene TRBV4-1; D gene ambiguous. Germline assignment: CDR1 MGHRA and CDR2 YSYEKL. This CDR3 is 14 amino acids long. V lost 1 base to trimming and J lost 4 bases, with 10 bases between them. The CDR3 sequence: CASSQGTVGYGYTF. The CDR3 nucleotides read TGCGCCAGCAGCCAAGGGACTGTGGGCTATGGCTACACCTTC.

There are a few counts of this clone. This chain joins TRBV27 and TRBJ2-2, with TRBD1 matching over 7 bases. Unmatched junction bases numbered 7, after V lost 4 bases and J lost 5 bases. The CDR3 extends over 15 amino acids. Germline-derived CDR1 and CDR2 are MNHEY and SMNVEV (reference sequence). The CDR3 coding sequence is TGTGCCAGCAGTTCGACAGGGTTAGGGACCGGGGAGCTGTTTTTT. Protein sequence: CASSSTGLGTGELFF.

As DNA, the CDR3 is TGTGCCAGCAGCCGTTTGGGACAGGGTACTGAAGCTTTCTTT. Its protein product is CASSRLGQGTEAFF. J is TRBJ1-1 and V is TRBV11-3, with 9 bases aligning to TRBD1. Trimming removed 5 bases from V and 5 bases from J; junction bases left unmatched: 6. The germline V gene encodes CDR1 SGHNT and CDR2 YENEEA. The CDR3 is made up of 14 amino acids.

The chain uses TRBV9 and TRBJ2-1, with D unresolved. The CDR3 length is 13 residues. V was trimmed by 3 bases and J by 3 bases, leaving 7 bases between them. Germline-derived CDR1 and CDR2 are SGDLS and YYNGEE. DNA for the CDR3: TGTGCCAGCAGCGCGAGCGTCTACAATGAGCAGTTCTTC. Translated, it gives CASSASVYNEQFF. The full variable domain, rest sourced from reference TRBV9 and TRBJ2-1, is DSGVTQTPKHLITATGQRVTLRCSPRSGDLSVYWYQQSLDQGLQFLIQYYNGEERAKGNILERFSAQQFPDLHSELNLSSLELGDSALYFCASSASVYNEQFFGPGTRLTVL.

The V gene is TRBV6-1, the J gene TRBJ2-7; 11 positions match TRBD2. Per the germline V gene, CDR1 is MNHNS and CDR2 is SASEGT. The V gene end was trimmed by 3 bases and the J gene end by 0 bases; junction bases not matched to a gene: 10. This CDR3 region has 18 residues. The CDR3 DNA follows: TGTGCCAGCAGTGATCCTATAGCGGGAGGGGTTAGCTCCTACGAGCAGTACTTC. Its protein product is CASSDPIAGGVSSYEQYF.

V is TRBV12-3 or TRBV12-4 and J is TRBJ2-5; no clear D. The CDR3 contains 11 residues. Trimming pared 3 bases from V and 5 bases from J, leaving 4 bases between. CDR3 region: CASSFSETQYF. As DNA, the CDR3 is TGTGCCAGCAGTTTTTCGGAGACCCAGTACTTC.

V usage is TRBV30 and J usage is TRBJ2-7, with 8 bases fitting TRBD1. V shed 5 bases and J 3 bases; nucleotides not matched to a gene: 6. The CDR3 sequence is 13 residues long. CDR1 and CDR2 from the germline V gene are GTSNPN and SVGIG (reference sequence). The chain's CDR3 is CAWARQGLYEQYF. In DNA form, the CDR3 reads TGTGCCTGGGCCAGACAGGGGCTCTACGAGCAGTACTTC.

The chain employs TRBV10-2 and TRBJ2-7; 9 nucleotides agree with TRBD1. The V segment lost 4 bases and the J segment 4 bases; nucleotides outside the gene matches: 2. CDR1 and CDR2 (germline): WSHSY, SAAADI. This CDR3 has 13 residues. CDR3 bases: TGCGCCAGCAGTGTGACAGGGGGTTACGAGCAGTACTTC. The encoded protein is CASSVTGGYEQYF.